The 13 T cell receptor beta chains reported below all come from one sample, sequenced in a study of cytomegalovirus exposure and HLA in healthy donors. The data were produced by immunoSEQ multiplex PCR, yet TCRdb's version contains in-frame clones alone and is incomplete. Counted here are about 200,000 clones, 81% occurring once; the ten biggest clones make up 1% to 1.5%. Specimen: PBMCs. The source of these receptors is a woman aged 30 to 39 in good health and CMV-seronegative.

The rearrangement joins TRBV18 to TRBJ1-3; unclear D gene. CDR1 and CDR2 (germline): KGHSH, LQKENI. V was trimmed by 3 bases and J by 2 bases, leaving 20 bases between them. CDR3 length: 18 residues. In nucleotides, the CDR3 is TGTGCCAGCTCACCCCGCCCCCGCGGGCAAAATGCTGGAAACACCATATATTTT. This sequence encodes CASSPRPRGQNAGNTIYF.

The rearrangement joins TRBV19 to TRBJ1-2; 7 bases fit TRBD1. This CDR3 region has 13 residues. Germline CDR1 is LNHDA and CDR2 is SQIVND (reference sequence). The V segment lost 6 bases and the J segment 7 bases; nucleotides outside the gene matches: 8. This chain's CDR3 is CASSRRQGAGYTF. DNA of the CDR3: TGTGCCAGTAGCAGGCGACAGGGAGCTGGCTACACCTTC.

The chain uses TRBV28 and TRBJ2-7; 7 bases are a match to TRBD1. The length of the CDR3 is 14 residues. Germline loops: CDR1 MDHEN, CDR2 SYDVKM. V trimming: 5 bases; J trimming: 2 bases; junction bases outside the gene matches: 6. This CDR3 reads CASSIQGSTYEQYF. DNA for the CDR3: TGTGCCAGCAGTATACAGGGGTCAACCTACGAGCAGTACTTC.

The chain links TRBV5-1 to TRBJ2-2; no clear D gene. Per the germline V gene, CDR1 is SGHRS and CDR2 is YFSETQ. The germline V and J ends were trimmed by 1 base and 4 bases, with 8 bases remaining between them. CDR3 length: 14 residues. Here the CDR3 reads CASSLRVSTGELFF. CDR3 DNA sequence: TGCGCCAGCAGCTTGCGAGTGAGCACCGGGGAGCTGTTTTTT. Based on the CDR3 plus reference TRBV5-1 and TRBJ2-2, the full variable domain is KAGVTQTPRYLIKTRGQQVTLSCSPISGHRSVSWYQQTPGQGLQFLFEYFSETQRNKGNFPGRFSGRQFSNSRSEMNVSTLELGDSALYLCASSLRVSTGELFFGEGSRLTVL.

The chain is built from TRBV4-2 and TRBJ1-5, with TRBD1 as a possible D gene (5 bases). The CDR3 has 15 amino acids. Trimming removed 6 bases from V and 7 bases from J, with 19 bases in between. Germline lookup yields CDR1 LGHNA and CDR2 YNFKEQ. DNA of the CDR3: TGTGCCAGCAGTCCCCGCGAAGGGGAAGGGCAGCCCCAGCATTTT. It codes for CASSPREGEGQPQHF.

This clone was recorded once. The chain uses TRBV2 and TRBJ1-1; unclear D gene. The germline V and J ends were trimmed by 7 bases and 2 bases, with 5 bases remaining between them. This CDR3 comprises 11 residues. Per the germline V gene, CDR1 is SNHLY and CDR2 is FYNNEI. The CDR3 region is CASTVNTEAFF. The CDR3 nucleotides are TGTGCCAGCACGGTAAACACTGAAGCTTTCTTT.

CDR3 in amino acids: CASRAITGRAYNEQFF. The CDR3 nucleotides are TGTGCCAGCAGGGCCATAACAGGGAGAGCCTACAATGAGCAGTTCTTC. The rearrangement uses TRBV2 and TRBJ2-1; a weak D match, TRBD1 (6 bases). Trimming pared 6 bases from V and 2 bases from J, leaving 17 bases between. This CDR3 is built from 16 residues. Germline loops: CDR1 SNHLY, CDR2 FYNNEI.

The chain employs TRBV25-1 and TRBJ1-2, with D tentatively TRBD1 (5 bases). The CDR3 consists of 13 residues. Germline CDR1 MGHDK, CDR2 SYGVNS. V lost 4 bases to trimming and J lost 5 bases, with 11 bases between them. CDR3 in DNA: TGTGCCAGCAGTGGCGGGGGAGGGTATGGCTACACCTTC. It encodes CASSGGGGYGYTF.

This clone appeared a single time. The chain is built from TRBV15 and TRBJ2-1; 7 bases match TRBD1. The CDR3 runs 15 residues. Germline lookup yields CDR1 LNHNV and CDR2 YYDKDF (reference sequence). V shed 1 base, J shed 7 bases, and the junction held 7 bases outside the gene matches. In DNA, the CDR3 is TGTGCCACCAGCAGAGGGCGAGACAGGGAGAATGAGCAGTTCTTC. Translation: CATSRGRDRENEQFF.

The chain joins TRBV18 to TRBJ1-2; 7 bases fit TRBD1. Germline trimming cut 7 bases from V and 8 bases from J; bases unmatched to any gene: 10. The CDR3 contains 13 residues. Germline assignment: CDR1 KGHSH and CDR2 LQKENI. CDR3 in amino acids: CASLKEGARGYTF. The CDR3 DNA reads as TGTGCCAGCTTAAAGGAGGGGGCGCGCGGCTACACCTTC.

The chain employs TRBV2 and TRBJ1-4, with 9 bases that match TRBD1. The germline CDR1 and CDR2 sequences are SNHLY and FYNNEI. V was clipped by 6 bases and J by 2 bases; unmatched bases: 16. CDR3 length equals 19 residues. The CDR3 protein is CASRTRTGVGLGTNEKLFF. CDR3 nucleotides: TGTGCCAGCAGAACCCGGACAGGGGTCGGTTTAGGGACTAATGAAAAACTGTTTTTT.

CDR3 coding DNA: TGTGCCAGCGGCGATAAGACTAGCGGGGGGGCCTCTAATGAGCAGTTCTTC. This codes for CASGDKTSGGASNEQFF. This rearrangement joins TRBV5-4 to TRBJ2-1; 14 bases are shared with TRBD2. The CDR3 totals 17 residues. Germline values: CDR1 SGHNT, CDR2 YYREEE (reference sequence). V lost 7 bases to trimming and J lost 7 bases; unmatched junction nucleotides: 13. Drawing the rest from reference TRBV5-4 and TRBJ2-1, the complete variable domain is ETGVTQSPTHLIKTRGQQVTLRCSSQSGHNTVSWYQQALGQGPQFIFQYYREEENGRGNFPPRFSGLQFPNYSSELNVNALELDDSALYLCASGDKTSGGASNEQFFGPGTRLTVL.

This rearrangement joins TRBV6-5 to TRBJ1-2; the match to TRBD1 covers 7 bases. Germline V lookup: CDR1 MNHEY, CDR2 SVGAGI. After removal of 7 bases from V and 8 bases from J, the junction contained 13 bases not matched to a gene. The CDR3 consists of 14 residues. CDR3 sequence reads: CASKTGTEGGGYTF. CDR3 coding DNA: TGTGCCAGCAAAACCGGGACAGAGGGGGGCGGCTACACCTTC.